A selection of T cell receptor beta chains follows, all from one sample in a study of graft-versus-host responses after intestinal transplantation. Generated by immunoSEQ multiplex PCR, the TCRdb table keeps only in-frame clones and is missing some. Of about 15,000 clones in the sample, roughly a third were seen once. The sample consisted of alloreactive CD4+ T cells from a mixed lymphocyte reaction culture, taken before intestinal transplant. The source of these receptors is a human patient who received an intestinal transplant. The CDR3 runs from the conserved cysteine through the conserved F or W. The order of the fields is V gene, J gene, CDR3 length, D gene, clone size, CDR3 protein, CDR3 DNA. The D gene is left open where the match is weak. Rows give clone size only sometimes, using once, few, many, or a class for an expanded clone.

TRBV11-2	TRBJ1-2	17	TRBD1	-	CASSLAPRTGGDYGYTF	TGTGCCAGCAGCTTAGCCCCCAGGACAGGGGGCGACTATGGCTACACCTTC
TRBV25-1	TRBJ1-2	12	TRBD1	few	CASSPTGGGYTF	TGTGCCAGCAGTCCGACAGGGGGTGGCTACACCTTC
TRBV5-1	TRBJ2-7	15	TRBD2	medium-sized	CASSAIAGVGYEQYF	TGCGCCAGCAGCGCAATAGCGGGAGTTGGCTACGAGCAGTACTTC
TRBV9	TRBJ1-3	14	-	-	CAKSTGSSGNTIYF	TGTGCCAAATCTACAGGGAGCTCTGGAAACACCATATATTTT
TRBV6-1	TRBJ1-1	14	-	few	CASSDAAGRTEAFF	TGTGCCAGCAGTGACGCGGCGGGGCGCACTGAAGCTTTCTTT
TRBV5-5	TRBJ2-3	18	-	few	CASSFGRGPTLSTDTQYF	TGTGCCAGCAGCTTTGGGAGGGGGCCAACCCTTAGCACAGATACGCAGTATTTT
TRBV5-1	TRBJ2-5	17	TRBD1	-	CAGSWGNPTGGEKTQYF	TGCGCCGGCAGTTGGGGGAACCCGACAGGGGGCGAAAAGACCCAGTACTTC
TRBV15	TRBJ2-7	15	TRBD2	-	CATWAQLAGVYEQYF	TGTGCCACTTGGGCCCAACTAGCGGGAGTCTACGAGCAGTACTTC
TRBV4-1	TRBJ2-3	17	TRBD2	-	CASSQDRGEGRTDTQYF	TGCGCCAGCAGCCAAGATCGGGGGGAAGGTCGCACAGATACGCAGTATTTT
TRBV7-2	TRBJ2-2	16	-	-	CASSSRGGTNTGELFF	TGTGCCAGCAGCTCCCGGGGTGGGACGAACACCGGGGAGCTGTTTTTT
TRBV15	TRBJ1-6	13	-	medium-sized	CATSTDYNSPLHF	TGTGCCACCAGCACAGACTATAATTCACCCCTCCACTTT
TRBV9	TRBJ1-5	17	-	few	CASSVGDARWGNQPQHF	TGTGCCAGCAGCGTGGGGGACGCAAGATGGGGCAATCAGCCCCAGCATTTT
TRBV20-1	TRBJ2-7	11	-	-	CSARDIGAAYF	TGCAGTGCTAGAGATATCGGGGCAGCGTACTTC
TRBV5-4	TRBJ2-7	13	-	-	CASSFISAHEQYF	TGTGCCAGCAGCTTTATCTCGGCCCACGAGCAGTACTTC
TRBV14	TRBJ2-5	14	-	-	CASSQVGYQETQYF	TGTGCCAGCAGCCAGGTTGGGTACCAAGAGACCCAGTACTTC
TRBV6-5	TRBJ1-4	15	-	-	CASSLFQGSNEKLFF	TGTGCCAGCAGTTTGTTCCAGGGTTCTAATGAAAAACTGTTTTTT
TRBV11-2	TRBJ1-2	14	-	few	CASSLLTANYGYTF	TGTGCCAGCAGCTTATTGACAGCTAACTATGGCTACACCTTC
TRBV7-9	TRBJ2-3	15	TRBD1	-	CASSPGQKDTDTQYF	TGTGCCAGCAGCCCGGGACAGAAGGACACAGATACGCAGTATTTT
TRBV4-1	TRBJ2-6	15	-	-	CASSQAYSGANVLTF	TGCGCCAGCAGCCAAGCCTACTCTGGGGCCAACGTCCTGACTTTC
TRBV4-1	TRBJ2-1	14	-	-	CASSGRGYTDEQFF	TGCGCCAGCAGTGGCAGGGGCTATACCGATGAGCAGTTCTTC
TRBV6-6	TRBJ2-7	14	TRBD2	few	CASSPLAGAREQYF	TGTGCCAGCAGTCCACTAGCGGGGGCTCGGGAGCAGTACTTC
TRBV5-4	TRBJ1-3	13	-	-	CASSSTSGNTIYF	TGTGCCAGCAGCTCGACCTCTGGAAACACCATATATTTT
TRBV19	TRBJ1-2	15	-	-	CASSIDGSKSYGYTF	TGTGCCAGTAGTATAGATGGCAGCAAGAGTTATGGCTACACCTTC
TRBV9	TRBJ2-3	14	-	-	CASSPRQYTDTQYF	TGTGCCAGCAGCCCCCGACAGTACACAGATACGCAGTATTTT
TRBV6-8	TRBJ1-1	11	-	few	CASRAARVAFF	TGTGCCAGCAGAGCAGCGAGGGTCGCTTTCTTT
TRBV9	TRBJ2-1	16	TRBD2	-	CASSVVRTSAYNEQFF	TGTGCCAGCAGCGTAGTTAGGACTAGCGCCTACAATGAGCAGTTCTTC
TRBV14	TRBJ1-1	14	-	-	CASSQQLGDTEAFF	TGTGCCAGCAGCCAACAGTTGGGGGACACTGAAGCTTTCTTT
TRBV6-8	TRBJ1-5	16	TRBD1	few	CASSHSVTGGNQPQHF	TGTGCCAGCAGCCACTCAGTAACAGGGGGCAATCAGCCCCAGCATTTT